This T cell receptor (beta chain) was captured in a study of blood T cell repertoires in COVID-19. Study summary: Sources were T cells, B-cell-depleted T cells, or PBMCs; the material itself was cDNA or gDNA.

Original data processing: Estimates of nucleated cell counts were drawn from the amplification of reference gene primers. Sequencing was performed with immunoSEQ multiplex PCR; in TCRdb, only in-frame clones are kept and a portion is missing. V, J and clone size reflect that table, while D and trimming were determined from the DNA. The table includes 60,000 to 70,000 clones, roughly three quarters detected once. Germline CDR1 MNHNY, CDR2 SVGAGI (reference sequence). The CDR3 runs to 14 residues. V dropped 7 bases and J dropped 5; count of bases not matched to a gene: 7. Sequences were obtained from peripheral blood. This clonotype originated in a woman aged 70-85 years with acute or convalescent COVID-19. The rearrangement joins TRBV6-6 to TRBJ1-4, with TRBD1 identical over 7 bases. The CDR3 sequence: CASTQGVKNEKLFF. Here the CDR3 DNA reads TGTGCCAGCACCCAGGGGGTTAAGAATGAAAAACTGTTTTTT.